This entry describes one T cell receptor (beta chain). In the source study's methods: Amplifying reference gene primers gave estimates of nucleated cell counts. TCRdb keeps only in-frame clones here, not all; method: immunoSEQ multiplex PCR. D and trimming were read from the DNA, whereas the V and J calls and clone size are those reported in that table. The data show around 250,000 clones, approximately 86% seen once. This entry comes from a study of blood T cell repertoires in COVID-19. For the study at large: The study drew acute and convalescent COVID-19 samples from the United States, Italy and Spain.

Deletions cut 1 base from V and 4 bases from J, with 8 bases between. The length of the CDR3 is 14 residues. CDR1 is MGHRA, CDR2 YSYEKL, per germline. The sample was PBMCs or T cells enriched from blood (not recorded which). V is TRBV4-1 and J is TRBJ2-1, with D unresolved. This receptor was taken from a woman aged 50 to 60 who had recovered from COVID-19. CDR3 DNA sequence: TGCGCCAGCAGCCAAGTTGCGGAGTACAATGAGCAGTTCTTC. The encoded protein is CASSQVAEYNEQFF.